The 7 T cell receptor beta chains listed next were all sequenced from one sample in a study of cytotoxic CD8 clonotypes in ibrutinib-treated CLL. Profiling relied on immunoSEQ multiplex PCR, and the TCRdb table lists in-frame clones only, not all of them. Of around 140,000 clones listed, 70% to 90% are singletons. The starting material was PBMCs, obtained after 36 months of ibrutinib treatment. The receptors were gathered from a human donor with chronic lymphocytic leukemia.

The CDR3 DNA sequence: TGTGCCAGCAGTTACCCGGGACAGGGAAAGTGGGAGTACTTC. As protein: CASSYPGQGKWEYF. The chain uses TRBV28 and TRBJ2-7; 9 positions agree with TRBD1. The junction had 12 bases not matched to a gene; V was cut back by 4 bases and J by 11 bases. The CDR3 runs 14 residues. CDR1 MDHEN and CDR2 SYDVKM come from the germline V gene.

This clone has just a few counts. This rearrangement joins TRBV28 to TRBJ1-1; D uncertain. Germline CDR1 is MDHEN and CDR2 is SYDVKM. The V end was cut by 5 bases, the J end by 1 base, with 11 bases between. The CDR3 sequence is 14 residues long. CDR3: CASSPPGGNTEAFF. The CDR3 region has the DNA TGTGCCAGCAGTCCGCCGGGTGGGAACACTGAAGCTTTCTTT.

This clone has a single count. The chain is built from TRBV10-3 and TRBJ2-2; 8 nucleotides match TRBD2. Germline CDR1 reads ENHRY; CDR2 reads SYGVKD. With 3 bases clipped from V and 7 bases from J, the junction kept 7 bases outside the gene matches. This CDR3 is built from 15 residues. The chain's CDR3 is CAISDRSGVVGELFF. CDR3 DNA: TGTGCCATCAGTGATCGTAGCGGGGTCGTCGGGGAGCTGTTTTTT.

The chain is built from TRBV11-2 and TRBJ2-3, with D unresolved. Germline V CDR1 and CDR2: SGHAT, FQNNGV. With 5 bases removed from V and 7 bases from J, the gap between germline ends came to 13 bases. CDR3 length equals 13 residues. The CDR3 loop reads CASSPDLRNTQYF. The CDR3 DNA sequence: TGTGCCAGCAGCCCCGACCTTCGGAATACGCAGTATTTT.

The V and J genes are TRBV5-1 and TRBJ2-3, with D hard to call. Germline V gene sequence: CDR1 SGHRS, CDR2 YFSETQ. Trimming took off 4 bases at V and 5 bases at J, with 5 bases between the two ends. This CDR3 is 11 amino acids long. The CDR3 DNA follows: TGCGCCAGCAGCCTAGTAGATACGCAGTATTTT. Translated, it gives CASSLVDTQYF.

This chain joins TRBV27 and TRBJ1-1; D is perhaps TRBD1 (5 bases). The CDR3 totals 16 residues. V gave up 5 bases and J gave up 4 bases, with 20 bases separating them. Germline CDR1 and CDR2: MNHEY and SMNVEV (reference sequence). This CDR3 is CASSLSPGPTGTEAFF. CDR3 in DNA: TGTGCCAGCAGTCTTTCTCCGGGGCCAACCGGCACTGAAGCTTTCTTT.

The CDR3 spells CASSFLAEEEQFF. CDR3 nucleotide sequence: TGTGCCAGCAGTTTCCTAGCGGAGGAAGAGCAGTTCTTC. The chain employs TRBV27 and TRBJ2-1; 7 nucleotides align to TRBD2. Per the germline V gene, CDR1 is MNHEY and CDR2 is SMNVEV (reference sequence). The CDR3 runs to 13 residues. The V segment lost 3 bases and the J segment 10 bases; nucleotides outside the gene matches: 6.